This T cell receptor (beta chain) was recorded in a study of Graves' ophthalmopathy and Graves' hyperthyroidism. A few counts support this clonotype. Its antigen is undetermined. The study excluded patients with other autoimmune diseases, uncontrolled infections, pregnancy or lactation. Diagnosis used clinical symptoms, serum thyroxine, TRAb, thyroid ultrasound and orbital computed tomography. TCR beta CDR3 amplification used RNA transcripts. First-round RT-PCR with HTBI primers preceded a second-round multiplex PCR. TCRdb passed the multiplex PCR reads through MiXCR, listing each CDR3 protein once. Here the sample spans some 750,000 distinct CDR3 sequences, 40% being singletons. General observations from the study: Most expanded thyroid clonotypes above 0.001 frequency also appeared in blood.

Trimming cost V 4 bases and J 3 bases, with 3 bases left between them. The CDR3 totals 11 residues. Germline V gene lookup returns CDR1 ENHRY and CDR2 SYGVKD. This chain joins TRBV10-3 and TRBJ1-1; D gene ambiguous. Sequences were obtained from peripheral blood. The clonotype originates from an adult man with Graves' ophthalmopathy. CDR3 region: CAISVDTEAFF. The CDR3 DNA follows: TGTGCCATCAGTGTTGACACTGAAGCTTTCTTT.